Below are 17 T cell receptor beta chains sequenced from a single sample in a study of cytomegalovirus exposure and HLA in healthy donors. PCR used 60 Vbeta primers and 13 Jbeta primers. The method was immunoSEQ multiplex PCR; TCRdb's version includes in-frame clones alone and lacks a portion of them. The repertoire includes 150,000 or so clones, roughly four fifths of them detected once, and 1.9% sits in the top ten. The specimen sequenced was PBMCs. All receptors come from a woman between 40 and 50 years old in good health and CMV-seronegative.

This sequence joins TRBV9 and TRBJ1-3; D gene uncertain. V lost 0 bases and J 4 bases, leaving 11 bases between the germline ends. Germline V CDR1 and CDR2: SGDLS, YYNGEE. The CDR3 totals 15 residues. The CDR3 nucleotides are TGTGCCAGCAGCGTAGACATTACCATGGGAAACACCATATATTTT. Translating it yields CASSVDITMGNTIYF.

The V and J genes are TRBV4-1 and TRBJ2-3; possible D gene TRBD2, 6 bases. Trimming pared 5 bases from V and 4 bases from J, leaving 16 bases between. There are 15 residues in the CDR3. The germline V gene has CDR1 MGHRA and CDR2 YSYEKL. This CDR3 is CASSRREIGPDTQYF. In DNA form, the CDR3 reads TGCGCCAGCAGCAGACGGGAGATAGGGCCAGATACGCAGTATTTT.

The chain recombines TRBV7-2 with TRBJ2-1, with 11 bases identical to TRBD2. This CDR3 is built from 18 residues. J was trimmed by 5 bases and V by 1 base; bases with no gene match: 10. Germline assignment: CDR1 SGHTA and CDR2 FQGNSA. The CDR3 sequence is CASSLVLAGGSGNNEQFF. For the CDR3, the DNA is TGTGCCAGCAGCTTAGTTCTAGCGGGAGGATCTGGGAACAATGAGCAGTTCTTC.

V usage is TRBV11-2 and J usage is TRBJ2-3; perhaps TRBD2 as D (5 bases). This CDR3 spans 14 amino acids. Trimming pared 6 bases from V and 1 base from J, leaving 11 bases between. The germline V gene has CDR1 SGHAT and CDR2 FQNNGV. CDR3 loop: CASRERGGTDTQYF. The DNA of the CDR3 is TGTGCCAGCAGGGAACGGGGAGGCACAGATACGCAGTATTTT.

CDR3 amino acids: CASSRDRGNYGYTF. DNA of the CDR3: TGTGCCAGCAGTCGGGACAGGGGTAACTATGGCTACACCTTC. J is TRBJ1-2 and V is TRBV27, with 10 bases identical to TRBD1. Trimming removed 5 bases from V and 1 base from J; junction bases left unmatched: 1. The V gene's germline CDR1 is MNHEY and CDR2 SMNVEV (reference sequence). This CDR3 is built from 14 residues.

This chain joins TRBV7-8 and TRBJ1-3; D gene uncertain. Looked up from germline, CDR1 is SGHVS and CDR2 is FQNEAQ. CDR3 size: 14 residues. V lost 0 bases and J 7 bases, leaving 10 bases between the germline ends. CDR3 loop: CASSLAPDMNTIYF. CDR3 DNA: TGTGCCAGCAGCTTAGCCCCTGACATGAACACCATATATTTT.

CDR3 bases: TGTGCCAGCAGTGAAAAAGCCGGGACAGTAACCTACGAGCAGTACTTC. It is translated as CASSEKAGTVTYEQYF. The chain links TRBV2 to TRBJ2-7, with 7 bases matching TRBD1. Losses at the gene ends were 2 bases for V and 2 bases for J; bases not matched to a gene: 9. The length of the CDR3 is 16 residues. Germline assignment: CDR1 SNHLY and CDR2 FYNNEI.

The gene calls are TRBV7-2 and TRBJ1-6, with 8 bases matching TRBD1. The germline V gene has CDR1 SGHTA and CDR2 FQGNSA. The CDR3 is 13 residues long. V was clipped by 5 bases and J by 14 bases; unmatched bases: 8. For the CDR3, the DNA is TGTGCCAGCAGCAATAGACAGGGGACCACCCTCCACTTT. This codes for CASSNRQGTTLHF. The whole variable domain, filled in from reference TRBV7-2 and TRBJ1-6, reads GAGVSQSPSNKVTEKGKDVELRCDPISGHTALYWYRQSLGQGLEFLIYFQGNSAPDKSGLPSDRFSAERTGGSVSTLTIQRTQQEDSAVYLCASSNRQGTTLHFGNGTRLTVT.

The chain combines TRBV4-3 with TRBJ2-1, with D tentatively TRBD2 (5 bases). The CDR3 runs to 15 residues. The V and J ends lost 1 base and 2 bases respectively, with 9 bases between them. From germline, CDR1 is LGHNA and CDR2 YSLEER. For the CDR3, the DNA is TGCGCCAGCAGCCAAGGGGCCGGGGCCTACAATGAGCAGTTCTTC. Translating it yields CASSQGAGAYNEQFF.

The V and J genes are TRBV6-1 and TRBJ2-1; TRBD2 matches at 8 bases. The J segment lost 7 bases and the V segment lost 4 bases, leaving 6 bases of the junction unmatched. The CDR3 loop spans 14 amino acids. Germline loops: CDR1 MNHNS, CDR2 SASEGT. CDR3 in amino acids: CASSALLADNEQFF. Written as DNA, the CDR3 is TGTGCCAGCAGTGCTTTACTAGCGGATAATGAGCAGTTCTTC.

A word on this clone: Compared with germline, one end of the junction differs, possibly owing to a read error. Other nucleotide sequences from this sample produce the same CDR3. V is TRBV15 and J is TRBJ2-1; TRBD1 matches 9 bases. The CDR3 sequence is 16 residues long. The germline gives CDR1 LNHNV, CDR2 YYDKDF (reference sequence). The CDR3 nucleotides are TGTGCCACCAGCAGAGATGGAGGACAGGGGTACAACGAGCAGTTCTTC. It encodes CATSRDGGQGYNEQFF.

V is TRBV10-3 and J is TRBJ2-1; D perhaps matches TRBD2 (5 bases). The CDR3 is made up of 15 amino acids. The V end was cut by 2 bases, the J end by 7 bases, with 15 bases between. Germline V gene data show CDR1 as ENHRY and CDR2 as SYGVKD. The CDR3 DNA is TGTGCCATCAGTGAGCCAACCCAAAGAGGGAATGAGCAGTTCTTC. This sequence encodes CAISEPTQRGNEQFF.

The chain links TRBV2 to TRBJ1-5; D uncertain. The CDR3 spans 15 residues. Trimming shortened V by 2 bases and J by 0 bases, and 8 bases separated the two germline ends. Germline assignment: CDR1 SNHLY and CDR2 FYNNEI. Here the CDR3 DNA reads TGTGCCAGCAGTGAACGAGGGTATAGCAATCAGCCCCAGCATTTT. Translated: CASSERGYSNQPQHF.

The chain uses TRBV11-2 and TRBJ2-5, with 7 bases fitting TRBD1. From germline, CDR1 is SGHAT and CDR2 FQNNGV. The CDR3 is 16 amino acids. With 5 bases clipped from V and 7 bases from J, the junction kept 16 bases outside the gene matches. CDR3 bases: TGTGCCAGCAGCCCCACACGAAGACAGGGTCCAAGGACCCAGTACTTC. Residues: CASSPTRRQGPRTQYF.

This rearrangement joins TRBV11-2 to TRBJ2-7; 9 bases agree with TRBD2. Germline V CDR1 and CDR2: SGHAT, FQNNGV. V lost 1 base, J lost 7 bases, and 14 bases stayed unmatched. The CDR3 runs to 17 residues. The CDR3 nucleotides are TGTGCCAGCAGCTTAGCCCCGGGGGTAGCGGGAGTCAAAGAGCAGTACTTC. Residues: CASSLAPGVAGVKEQYF. The whole variable domain, filled in from reference TRBV11-2 and TRBJ2-7, reads EAGVAQSPRYKIIEKRQSVAFWCNPISGHATLYWYQQILGQGPKLLIQFQNNGVVDDSQLPKDRFSAERLKGVDSTLKIQPAKLEDSAVYLCASSLAPGVAGVKEQYFGPGTRLTVT.

The chain links TRBV9 to TRBJ2-7; 8 nucleotides agree with TRBD1. The CDR3 has 14 amino acids. CDR1 SGDLS and CDR2 YYNGEE come from the germline V gene. Trimming removed 4 bases from V and 2 bases from J; junction bases left unmatched: 5. Here the CDR3 DNA reads TGTGCCAGCAGCATACAGGGGGACACCTACGAGCAGTACTTC. Its protein product is CASSIQGDTYEQYF.

A few counts support this clone. The CDR3 sequence is CASSRPRVLDTEAFF. The CDR3 DNA reads TGTGCCAGCAGCCGACCCAGGGTCTTGGACACTGAAGCTTTCTTT. The gene calls are TRBV5-8 and TRBJ1-1; possibly TRBD1 for D (5 bases). Germline V CDR1 and CDR2: SGHTS, YDEGEE. CDR3 length: 15 amino acids. V gave up 4 bases and J gave up 3 bases, with 16 bases separating them.